The entry that follows covers one TCR beta chain sequence. Authors' data handling: Counts of nucleated cells, estimated from reference gene primer amplification, were obtained. Here immunoSEQ multiplex PCR was the method, and the copy in TCRdb shows in-frame clones only, minus some. D and trimming were read from the DNA, whereas the V and J calls and clone size are those reported in that table. In the table there are fewer than 350,000 clones, around 84% of which are singletons. The sample belongs to a study of blood T cell repertoires in COVID-19. The CDR3 sequence is 11 residues long. CDR1 and CDR2 from the germline V gene are SGHAT and FQNNGV. V lost 2 bases to trimming and J lost 10 bases, with 6 bases between them. Cohort placement rested on clinical history that participants reported themselves. Recovery among Cohort 3 donors was established by two negative PCRs, clearance, or symptom resolution.

Source material: PBMCs or T cells enriched from blood (not recorded which). This chain links TRBV11-2 with TRBJ2-1; no reliable D call. The sequence was collected from a woman between 45 and 65 years old who had recovered from COVID-19. The CDR3 reads CASSLSREQFF. DNA of the CDR3: TGTGCCAGCAGCTTAAGCAGGGAGCAGTTCTTC.